These 20 T cell receptor beta chains share one sample of origin, sequenced in a study of T cells after yellow fever vaccination (dated by TCRdb to the late 2010s). Libraries were constructed by 5' RACE. Sequenced using an Illumina HiSeq 2500. The public reads were run again by TCRdb, first through fastp at Q25 and then through MiXCR, and only productive beta chains were kept. Each CDR3 protein gets just one entry, which takes the most common genes and DNA from the rows behind it. For this sample there are some 27,000 distinct CDR3 sequences; approximately 6.5% appear just once. The ten top clones hold more than 20% of the sample. The treatment or condition label, as the study defines it: live attenuated yellow fever vaccine strain. The source material was PBMCs, either bulk or a sorted T-cell subset (CD4+, CD8+, memory, or dextramer-sorted; not recorded which), sampled on the day of the yellow fever booster vaccination. All receptors derive from a man aged 25-45 years who received the YFV17D yellow fever vaccine.

The table lists this clonotype with many counts. One junction end disagrees with the germline gene, perhaps due to a read error. This sequence joins TRBV7-2 and TRBJ2-7; TRBD2 aligns across 9 bases. CDR3 size: 14 residues. The germline V gene has CDR1 SGHTA and CDR2 FQGNSA. The CDR3 loop is CASSLAGSSYEQYF. CDR3 sequence (DNA): TGTGCCAGCAGCCTAGCGGGATCTTCCTACGAGCAGTACTTC.

This clonotype was picked up a small number of times. The chain couples TRBV19 to TRBJ2-7; D perhaps matches TRBD1 (7 bases). Trimming removed 5 bases at V and 3 bases at J, with 14 bases between. From germline, CDR1 is LNHDA and CDR2 SQIVND (reference sequence). The CDR3 contains 14 residues. CDR3: CASSHGQEGYEQYF. The DNA for the CDR3 is TGTGCCAGTAGTCATGGACAGGAGGGCTACGAGCAGTACTTC.

In its sample, this clonotype was seen a few times. J is TRBJ2-7 and V is TRBV18, with D perhaps TRBD2 (6 bases). CDR1 and CDR2 from the germline V gene are KGHSH and LQKENI. The ends were cut back, 6 bases at V and 6 bases at J, with 12 bases in the middle. The CDR3 runs 12 residues. The CDR3 is CASSGVGGEQYF. In nucleotides, the CDR3 is TGTGCCAGCTCGGGAGTGGGAGGCGAGCAGTACTTC.

In this sample, this clonotype turned up many times. V is TRBV6-4 and J is TRBJ2-3; 10 nucleotides line up with TRBD2. Losses at the gene ends were 10 bases for V and 3 bases for J; bases not matched to a gene: 7. Per the germline V gene, CDR1 is MRHNA and CDR2 is SNTAGT. The CDR3 runs to 14 residues. This CDR3 is CATSLAGETDTQYF. DNA of the CDR3: TGTGCCACCTCCCTAGCGGGAGAGACAGATACGCAGTATTTT.

This clonotype has ten or more counts. This CDR3 reads CSVDRTSGYNEQFF. For the CDR3, the DNA is TGCAGCGTTGACCGGACTAGCGGATACAATGAGCAGTTCTTC. The J gene is TRBJ2-1, the V gene TRBV29-1, with 10 bases matching TRBD2. Germline V CDR1 and CDR2: SQVTM, ANQGSEA. V lost 3 bases and J lost 4; bases outside the gene matches: 3. This CDR3 has 14 amino acids.

The chain combines TRBV5-5 with TRBJ2-7, with 9 bases identical to TRBD1. The V and J ends lost 4 bases and 4 bases, in that order; junction bases with no gene match: 9. The germline V gene encodes CDR1 SGHKS and CDR2 YYEKEE (reference sequence). The CDR3 is made up of 15 amino acids. CDR3 nucleotide sequence: TGTGCCAGCAGCCCAGCCCAGACAGGGGGTTACGAGCAGTACTTC. Amino acid sequence: CASSPAQTGGYEQYF.

This clonotype was detected only a few times. The chain carries TRBV29-1 and TRBJ2-7, with a weak D call TRBD1 (6 bases). The germline V and J ends were trimmed by 4 bases and 7 bases, with 14 bases remaining between them. CDR3 size: 12 residues. The V gene's germline CDR1 is SQVTM and CDR2 ANQGSEA. The CDR3 sequence: CSVGPGDREQYF. CDR3 in DNA: TGCAGCGTTGGGCCAGGGGATCGGGAGCAGTACTTC.

The chain links TRBV6-2 or TRBV6-3 to TRBJ2-7, with TRBD2 matching over 10 bases. The CDR3 consists of 19 residues. The ends lost 2 bases at V and 1 base at J; junction bases unmatched: 14. Germline V gives CDR1 MNHEY, CDR2 SVGEGT. For the CDR3, the DNA is TGTGCCAGCAGTTACCTACACTCACCTAGCGGGAGAATATCCTACGAGCAGTACTTC. This codes for CASSYLHSPSGRISYEQYF.

In this sample, this clonotype is medium-sized (0.01 to 0.1%). The chain recombines TRBV4-2 with TRBJ2-1; D is possibly TRBD2 (5 bases). V lost 4 bases to trimming and J lost 8 bases, with 21 bases between them. The CDR3 extends over 16 amino acids. In germline, CDR1 is LGHNA, CDR2 YNFKEQ. CDR3 residues: CASSPWVAPGSDEQFF. The CDR3 DNA reads TGTGCCAGCAGCCCCTGGGTGGCCCCGGGGAGCGATGAGCAGTTCTTC.

This clonotype was picked up many times. The chain combines TRBV5-4 with TRBJ2-7, with TRBD2 identical over 10 bases. Germline assignment: CDR1 SGHNT and CDR2 YYREEE (reference sequence). The CDR3 consists of 17 residues. V lost 0 bases, J lost 4 bases, and 10 bases stayed unmatched. CDR3 residues: CASSLGAGGARAYEQYF. The DNA of the CDR3 is TGTGCCAGCAGCTTGGGAGCGGGAGGGGCACGAGCTTACGAGCAGTACTTC.

This clonotype was counted at least ten times. The CDR3 DNA follows: TGTGCCAGCTCACCGGGTCAATATGGCTACACCTTC. This sequence encodes CASSPGQYGYTF. The chain carries TRBV18 and TRBJ1-2; D ambiguous. V lost 3 bases to trimming and J lost 5 bases, with 7 bases between them. The CDR3 is 12 amino acids. Germline CDR1 is KGHSH and CDR2 is LQKENI.

This sequence joins TRBV19 and TRBJ2-4, with TRBD1 identical over 7 bases. V shed 7 bases, J shed 3 bases, and the junction held 12 bases outside the gene matches. Germline values: CDR1 LNHDA, CDR2 SQIVND (reference sequence). The CDR3 is 16 residues long. The CDR3 bases are TGTGCCAGTAACCCGACAGGGTATCAAGTCAAAAACATTCAGTACTTC. Protein: CASNPTGYQVKNIQYF.

This chain joins TRBV6-6 and TRBJ1-2; D is perhaps TRBD1 (5 bases). This CDR3 has 12 amino acids. V was clipped by 5 bases and J by 5 bases, with 9 bases between them. Germline loops: CDR1 MNHNY, CDR2 SVGAGI (reference sequence). CDR3 in DNA: TGTGCCAGCAGTATAGACAGATATGGCTACACCTTC. Translation gives CASSIDRYGYTF.

This chain joins TRBV27 and TRBJ1-6; 7 bases line up with TRBD1. The ends lost 8 bases at V and 5 bases at J; junction bases unmatched: 15. In germline, CDR1 is MNHEY, CDR2 SMNVEV (reference sequence). The CDR3 loop spans 17 amino acids. As DNA, the CDR3 is TGTGCCAGCGGAAACTACCGGACAGGACCAAATAATTCACCCCTCCACTTT. Its translation is CASGNYRTGPNNSPLHF.

This clonotype was seen ten or more times. The rearrangement joins TRBV18 to TRBJ1-1, with a weak D call TRBD1 (5 bases). This CDR3 comprises 14 residues. Germline values: CDR1 KGHSH, CDR2 LQKENI. V was cut by 2 bases and J by 0 bases, with 7 bases left in between. The CDR3: CASSPGGLNTEAFF. Here the CDR3 DNA reads TGTGCCAGCTCACCAGGGGGACTGAACACTGAAGCTTTCTTT.

This clonotype was counted at least ten times. The rearrangement links TRBV5-6 to TRBJ1-1; possible D gene TRBD1, 5 bases. Germline CDR1 SGHDT, CDR2 YYEEEE. The CDR3 is 13 residues long. V gave up 4 bases and J gave up 4 bases, with 11 bases separating them. CDR3 residues: CASSVQGGTEAFF. CDR3 bases: TGTGCCAGCAGCGTGCAGGGAGGCACTGAAGCTTTCTTT.

The V and J genes are TRBV6-2 or TRBV6-3 and TRBJ1-6; a weak D match, TRBD1 (6 bases). Looked up from germline, CDR1 is MNHEY and CDR2 is SVGEGT. The CDR3 has 14 amino acids. V shed 8 bases and J shed 4 bases, with 12 bases lying between them. For the CDR3, the DNA is TGTGCCAGCTCTTCTCAGGGGTATAATTCACCCCTCCACTTT. This gives the protein CASSSQGYNSPLHF.

This clonotype occurred many times. The chain couples TRBV19 to TRBJ2-2; D is uncertain. The germline V gene has CDR1 LNHDA and CDR2 SQIVND (reference sequence). This CDR3 region has 11 residues. The V end was cut by 5 bases, the J end by 6 bases, with 4 bases between. CDR3 nucleotides: TGTGCCAGTAGTTTCTCCGGGGAGCTGTTTTTT. It encodes CASSFSGELFF.

This clonotype is medium-sized (0.01 to 0.1%) by share. The chain recombines TRBV20-1 with TRBJ2-3, with 12 bases fitting TRBD2. The CDR3 is 16 residues long. Germline V lookup: CDR1 DFQATT, CDR2 SNEGSKA (reference sequence). J was trimmed by 3 bases and V by 4 bases; bases with no gene match: 8. The CDR3: CSATSVLAGGTDTQYF. CDR3 bases: TGCAGTGCTACGTCCGTACTAGCGGGAGGAACAGATACGCAGTATTTT.

V gene TRBV5-1 combines with J gene TRBJ2-1; D is tentatively TRBD1 or TRBD2 (5 bases each). Per the germline V gene, CDR1 is SGHRS and CDR2 is YFSETQ. The CDR3 covers 17 residues. V was shortened by 1 base and J by 8 bases, with 22 bases between the two germline ends. The CDR3 region is CASSLSIGTYTADEQFF. The CDR3 region has the DNA TGCGCCAGCAGCTTGAGCATAGGGACCTATACTGCGGATGAGCAGTTCTTC. The full variable domain, its missing parts supplied by reference TRBV5-1 and TRBJ2-1, is KAGVTQTPRYLIKTRGQQVTLSCSPISGHRSVSWYQQTPGQGLQFLFEYFSETQRNKGNFPGRFSGRQFSNSRSEMNVSTLELGDSALYLCASSLSIGTYTADEQFFGPGTRLTVL.